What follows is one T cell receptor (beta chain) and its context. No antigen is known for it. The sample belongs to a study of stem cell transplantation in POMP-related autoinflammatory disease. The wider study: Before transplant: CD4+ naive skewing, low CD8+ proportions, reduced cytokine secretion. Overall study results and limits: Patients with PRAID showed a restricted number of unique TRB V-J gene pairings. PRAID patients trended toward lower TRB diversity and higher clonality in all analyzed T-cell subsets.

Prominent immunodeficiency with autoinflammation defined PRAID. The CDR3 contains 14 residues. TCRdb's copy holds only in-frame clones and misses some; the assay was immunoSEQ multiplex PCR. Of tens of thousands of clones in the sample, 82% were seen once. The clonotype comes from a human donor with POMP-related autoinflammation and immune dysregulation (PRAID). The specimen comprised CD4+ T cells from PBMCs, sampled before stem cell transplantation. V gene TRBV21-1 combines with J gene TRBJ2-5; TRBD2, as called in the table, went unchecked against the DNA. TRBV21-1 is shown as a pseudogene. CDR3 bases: TGTGCCAGCAGCCCCCGACTGGCGGGGGCCTTCCAGTACTTC. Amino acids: CASSPRLAGAFQYF.